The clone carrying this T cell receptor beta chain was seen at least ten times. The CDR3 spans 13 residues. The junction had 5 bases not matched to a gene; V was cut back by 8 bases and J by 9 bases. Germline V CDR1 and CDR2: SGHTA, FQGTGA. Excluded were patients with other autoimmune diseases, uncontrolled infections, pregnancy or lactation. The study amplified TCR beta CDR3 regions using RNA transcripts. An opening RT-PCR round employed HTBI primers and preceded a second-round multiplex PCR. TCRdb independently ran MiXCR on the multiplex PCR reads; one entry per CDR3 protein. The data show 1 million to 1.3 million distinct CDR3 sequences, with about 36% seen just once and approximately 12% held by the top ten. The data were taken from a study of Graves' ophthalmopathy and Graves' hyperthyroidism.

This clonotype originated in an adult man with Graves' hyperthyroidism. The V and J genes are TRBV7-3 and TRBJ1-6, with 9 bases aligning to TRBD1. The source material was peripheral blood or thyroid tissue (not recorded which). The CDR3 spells CASGTGGGSPLHF. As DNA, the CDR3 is TGTGCCAGCGGCACAGGGGGCGGTTCACCCCTCCACTTT.